These T cell receptor beta chains were read from a single sample in a study of shared clonotypes between healthy human individuals. Clones were read by immunoSEQ multiplex PCR, and TCRdb kept only the in-frame ones, dropping some. Of under 700,000 clones in the sample, approximately 95% are singletons; the top ten hold approximately 0.11%. Sample: naive CD8+ T cells sorted from blood. The source of these receptors is a woman aged 25 to 39 in good health. Both conserved end residues are part of each CDR3. D genes are given only for firm matches. Size is stated for part of the rows, as once, few or many counts, or as a class when the clone is expanded.

CDR3nt,CDR3aa,d_gene,abundance,v_gene,len,j_gene
TGCGCCAGCAGCCGCATGACGGGAGAGGAGACCCAGTACTTC,CASSRMTGEETQYF,.,once,TRBV4-1,14,TRBJ2-5
TGTGCCAGCAGCAACCCAGGGGGACTAGCGGTGAGGAACAATGAGCAGTTCTTC,CASSNPGGLAVRNNEQFF,TRBD2,.,TRBV9,18,TRBJ2-1
TGTGCCAGCACCCCGGGCGGGGCAGGGGGGGACTACGAGCAGTACTTC,CASTPGGAGGDYEQYF,.,.,TRBV9,16,TRBJ2-7
TGTGCCAGCAGCTTTAATTCGCCTGAAGCTTTCTTT,CASSFNSPEAFF,.,.,TRBV5-4,12,TRBJ1-1
TGTGCCAGCAGCTTAGGCGGCTACCCCTACGAGCAGTACTTC,CASSLGGYPYEQYF,.,.,TRBV13,14,TRBJ2-7
TGTGCCAGCAGCCCAGACAGGGAAGCGAACACCGGGGAGCTGTTTTTT,CASSPDREANTGELFF,TRBD1,few,TRBV7-9,16,TRBJ2-2
TGTGCCAGCATGGAGGGCCCTTATGGCTACACCTTC,CASMEGPYGYTF,.,.,TRBV2,12,TRBJ1-2
TGTGCCAGCAGCTTAGCGATTAAGGGGCTGAATGAGCAGTTCTTC,CASSLAIKGLNEQFF,.,.,TRBV7-8,15,TRBJ2-1
TGTGCCAGCAGTCACATCGGCGGGAGCGGGGGTGAGCAGTTCTTC,CASSHIGGSGGEQFF,TRBD2,.,TRBV2,15,TRBJ2-1
TGTGCCAGTAGTATGGGACTAGCGGGGCTAAGGGACGAGCAGTACTTC,CASSMGLAGLRDEQYF,TRBD2,.,TRBV19,16,TRBJ2-7
TGTGCCAGCAGCTTAAACTCGTTGGACAGGGGAGAGACCCAGTACTTC,CASSLNSLDRGETQYF,TRBD1,.,TRBV7-9,16,TRBJ2-5
TGCGCCAGCAGCCGCGAGAAGAGGACAGGAACGAACACCGGGGAGCTGTTTTTT,CASSREKRTGTNTGELFF,TRBD1,.,TRBV5-1,18,TRBJ2-2
TGTGCCAGCAGTGAATCAGGCGGAACCTACGAGCAGTACTTC,CASSESGGTYEQYF,.,.,TRBV2,14,TRBJ2-7
TGTGCCAGCAGCTACAAAACGAACACTGAAGCTTTCTTT,CASSYKTNTEAFF,.,.,TRBV5-4,13,TRBJ1-1
TGTGCCAGCAGCATTTTGGACCTCTATGGCTACACCTTC,CASSILDLYGYTF,.,.,TRBV5-5,13,TRBJ1-2
TGTGCCAGCAGTGAACTAAGGGGGCGCCGGAGCAATCAGCCCCAGCATTTT,CASSELRGRRSNQPQHF,TRBD1,.,TRBV6-1,17,TRBJ1-5
TGTGCCAGCAGCTTAGGTCCCGGGACAGGGTCCAACGAGCAGTACTTC,CASSLGPGTGSNEQYF,TRBD1,.,TRBV11-2,16,TRBJ2-7
TGTGCCAGCAGCGTAGCTTTCTGGGGCGGGGAGCTGTTTTTT,CASSVAFWGGELFF,.,.,TRBV9,14,TRBJ2-2
TGTGCCAGCAGTTTGAGTAGCGGGAGCCACAGGGATACGCAGTATTTT,CASSLSSGSHRDTQYF,TRBD2,.,TRBV27,16,TRBJ2-3
TGCGCCAGCAGCACCATCGGGGAAGAGACCCAGTACTTC,CASSTIGEETQYF,.,.,TRBV5-1,13,TRBJ2-5
TGTGCCAGCAGCTTAGGGATACCCGAGCAGTACTTC,CASSLGIPEQYF,.,.,TRBV11-1,12,TRBJ2-7
TGTGCCAGCAGTCCCTCGGGAGGGGCCGTCTCCTACGAGCAGTACTTC,CASSPSGGAVSYEQYF,TRBD2,.,TRBV27,16,TRBJ2-7
TGTGCCAGCAGTCCTCTGGGGGATACCACCGGGGAGCTGTTTTTT,CASSPLGDTTGELFF,.,.,TRBV28,15,TRBJ2-2
TGCGCCAGCAGCTTGGTCAGTCTAGCGGGTCCCGTCAATGAGCAGTTCTTC,CASSLVSLAGPVNEQFF,TRBD2,.,TRBV5-1,17,TRBJ2-1
TGCGCCAGCCACCAGGGAAGCGAGCAGTACTTC,CASHQGSEQYF,.,.,TRBV5-1,11,TRBJ2-7
TGTGCCAGCAGCTTAGGTATTACAGGGGACGCTTTCTTT,CASSLGITGDAFF,TRBD1,once,TRBV7-9,13,TRBJ1-1
TGTGCCAGCAGCTCAGGAGGGCCCCGGGAGCAGTACTTC,CASSSGGPREQYF,.,once,TRBV7-9,13,TRBJ2-7
TGTGCCAGCAGCTTCTCTAGCGGACGCTACGAGCAGTACTTC,CASSFSSGRYEQYF,TRBD2,.,TRBV6-6,14,TRBJ2-7
TGTGCTAGTGGTTTGGGACAGGGGGCCGATGAGCAGTTCTTC,CASGLGQGADEQFF,TRBD1,.,TRBV12-5,14,TRBJ2-1
TGTGCCAGCAGTTTAAGGGGGGGCCCTGGCTACACCTTC,CASSLRGGPGYTF,.,.,TRBV28,13,TRBJ1-2
TGTGCCAGCAGCCCCCGGGACATCACTGAAGCTTTCTTT,CASSPRDITEAFF,.,.,TRBV13,13,TRBJ1-1
TGTGCCAGCAGTCCGGGACTAGCGTACTACGAGCAGTACTTC,CASSPGLAYYEQYF,TRBD2,.,TRBV6-5,14,TRBJ2-7
TGTGCCAGCAGTTACGGAGGGGCGCCGGAGACCCAGTACTTC,CASSYGGAPETQYF,.,.,TRBV6-5,14,TRBJ2-5
TGTGCCAGCAGCGCCGCGGGACAGGGGGTTCCTGAAGCTTTCTTT,CASSAAGQGVPEAFF,TRBD1,.,TRBV5-6,15,TRBJ1-1
TGTGCCAGCAGTTTAGAGAGGCGGGTGCAGTATTTT,CASSLERRVQYF,.,.,TRBV27,12,TRBJ2-3
TGTGCCAGCAGCCCCGGACTAGCGGGAGGGCGCACAGATACGCAGTATTTT,CASSPGLAGGRTDTQYF,TRBD2,.,TRBV14,17,TRBJ2-3
TGTGCCAGCAGCTTAGATGGGACTGCATACAATGAGCAGTTCTTC,CASSLDGTAYNEQFF,.,once,TRBV11-2,15,TRBJ2-1
TGTGCCAGCAGTCCCGACTCTCTCTCATGGGCTGGCTACACCTTC,CASSPDSLSWAGYTF,.,.,TRBV27,15,TRBJ1-2
TGTGCCAGCAGTTCAGGACAGGGGGGGGCCAAAAACATTCAGTACTTC,CASSSGQGGAKNIQYF,TRBD1,.,TRBV28,16,TRBJ2-4
TGTGCCAGCAGAACTCTTCGACGGACAGGGCCATACACAGATACGCAGTATTTT,CASRTLRRTGPYTDTQYF,TRBD1,.,TRBV11-2,18,TRBJ2-3
TGTGCCAGCACGACAGGGACCGGCTACGAGCAGTACTTC,CASTTGTGYEQYF,TRBD1,.,TRBV28,13,TRBJ2-7
TGTGCCAGCAGCCCCGTCCCGGGACAGGGAATAGACACTGAAGCTTTCTTT,CASSPVPGQGIDTEAFF,TRBD1,.,TRBV7-9,17,TRBJ1-1
TGTGCCAGCAGCACAGGGGGCAATCAGCCCCAGCATTTT,CASSTGGNQPQHF,TRBD1,once,TRBV2,13,TRBJ1-5
TGTGCCAGCAGGCCGGGACCGACGGCGCCTGAAGCTTTCTTT,CASRPGPTAPEAFF,.,.,TRBV2,14,TRBJ1-1
TGCGCCAGCAGCCCGGGACAGAGCTCTGGAAACACCATATATTTT,CASSPGQSSGNTIYF,TRBD1,.,TRBV5-1,15,TRBJ1-3
TGTGCCAGCAGCAAGGGACTAGCGCGCTCCTACGAGCAGTACTTC,CASSKGLARSYEQYF,TRBD2,.,TRBV7-6,15,TRBJ2-7
TGTGCCTGGAGTGGGTCCGCGGGTAGCACAGATACGCAGTATTTT,CAWSGSAGSTDTQYF,.,.,TRBV30,15,TRBJ2-3
TGTGCCAGCAGTCCCCGGACAGATCCAAACTATGGCTACACCTTC,CASSPRTDPNYGYTF,.,.,TRBV6-1,15,TRBJ1-2
TGTGCCAGCAGGGAGATAGCGGGAGTCGCGGCCGAGCAGTACTTC,CASREIAGVAAEQYF,TRBD2,.,TRBV6-1,15,TRBJ2-7
TGTGCCAGCAGTTTGAGCTCCGGGACAACGGTCTCGGCAACCGAGCAGTACTTC,CASSLSSGTTVSATEQYF,.,.,TRBV27,18,TRBJ2-7
TGTGCCAGTAGCAAAGGTTGGGGCGGGAACACTGAAGCTTTCTTT,CASSKGWGGNTEAFF,.,.,TRBV19,15,TRBJ1-1
TGCGCCAGCAGCACTTCTGCGGGAGTAAGATGGAATGAGCAGTTCTTC,CASSTSAGVRWNEQFF,TRBD2,.,TRBV4-1,16,TRBJ2-1
TGTGCCAGCAGGACAGGGGCTATTAACTATGGCTACACCTTC,CASRTGAINYGYTF,TRBD1,.,TRBV28,14,TRBJ1-2
TGTGCCAGCAGCTTAGGGCCAGGGTGGGCTTTCTTT,CASSLGPGWAFF,.,.,TRBV11-2,12,TRBJ1-1
TGTGCCAGCAGTCGGGGCTACGAGCAGTACTTC,CASSRGYEQYF,.,.,TRBV6-5,11,TRBJ2-7